This T cell receptor (beta chain) was sequenced for a study of blood T cell repertoires in COVID-19. Study-wide background: Whether acute or convalescent, the COVID-19 samples came from the United States, Italy and Spain. PBMCs, B-cell-depleted T cells, or T cells were the source of the cDNA or gDNA that made up the material.

Germline CDR1 and CDR2: SGHKS and YYEKEE (reference sequence). J lost 5 bases, V lost 0 bases, and 2 bases had no gene match. CDR3 size: 14 residues. In this sample, this clone turned up once. Authors' analysis steps: Amplification from reference gene primers served as the basis for estimated nucleated cell counts. TCRdb keeps only in-frame clones here, not all; method: immunoSEQ multiplex PCR. The DNA gave D and trimming, while V, J and clone size come from that table. The data hold around 350,000 clones, with 85% to 90% observed a single time. The rearrangement uses TRBV5-5 and TRBJ1-5; the match to TRBD1 covers 7 bases. The specimen sequenced was peripheral blood. The TCR was taken from a human donor in a cohort sampled during active COVID-19. This CDR3 reads CASSLGGGDQPQHF. CDR3 nucleotide sequence: TGTGCCAGCAGCTTGGGAGGGGGCGATCAGCCCCAGCATTTT. Looking up the rest from reference TRBV5-5 and TRBJ1-5 gives the full variable domain: DAGVTQSPTHLIKTRGQQVTLRCSPISGHKSVSWYQQVLGQGPQFIFQYYEKEERGRGNFPDRFSARQFPNYSSELNVNALLLGDSALYLCASSLGGGDQPQHFGDGTRLSIL.